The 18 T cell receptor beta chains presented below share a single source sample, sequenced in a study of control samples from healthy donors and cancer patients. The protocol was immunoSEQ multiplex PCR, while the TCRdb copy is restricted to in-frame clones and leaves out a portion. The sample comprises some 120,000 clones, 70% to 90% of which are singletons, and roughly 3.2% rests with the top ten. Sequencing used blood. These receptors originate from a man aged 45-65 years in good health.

The CDR3 DNA reads as TGTGCCAGCAGTTTATTCAGGGGGGGACTAGCCATAGGTACGCAGTATTTT. Amino acid sequence: CASSLFRGGLAIGTQYF. This chain links TRBV28 with TRBJ2-3, with 9 bases matching TRBD2. The CDR3 runs 17 residues. Per the germline V gene, CDR1 is MDHEN and CDR2 is SYDVKM. Trimming removed 1 base from V and 8 bases from J; junction bases left unmatched: 13.

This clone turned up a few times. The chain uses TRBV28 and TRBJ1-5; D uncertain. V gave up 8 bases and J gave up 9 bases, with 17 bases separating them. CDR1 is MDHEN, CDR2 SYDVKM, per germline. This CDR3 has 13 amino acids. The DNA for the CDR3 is TGTGCCAGCCGGCTCTCGAGCACGGGGCCCCAGCATTTT. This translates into CASRLSSTGPQHF.

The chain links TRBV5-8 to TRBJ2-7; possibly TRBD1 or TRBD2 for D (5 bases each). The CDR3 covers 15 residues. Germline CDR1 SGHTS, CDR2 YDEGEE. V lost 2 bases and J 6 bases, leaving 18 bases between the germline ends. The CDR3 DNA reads TGTGCCAGCAGCTTACTAGGGGACCCCCCGGGCGAGCAGTACTTC. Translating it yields CASSLLGDPPGEQYF.

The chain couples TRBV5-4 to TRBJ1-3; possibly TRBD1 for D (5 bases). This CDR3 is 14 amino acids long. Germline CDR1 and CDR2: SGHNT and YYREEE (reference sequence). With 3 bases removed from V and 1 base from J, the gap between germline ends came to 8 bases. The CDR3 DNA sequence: TGTGCCAGCAGCTCCAGGACATCTGGAAACACCATATATTTT. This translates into CASSSRTSGNTIYF. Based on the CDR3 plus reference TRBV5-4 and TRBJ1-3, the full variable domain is ETGVTQSPTHLIKTRGQQVTLRCSSQSGHNTVSWYQQALGQGPQFIFQYYREEENGRGNFPPRFSGLQFPNYSSELNVNALELDDSALYLCASSSRTSGNTIYFGEGSWLTVV.

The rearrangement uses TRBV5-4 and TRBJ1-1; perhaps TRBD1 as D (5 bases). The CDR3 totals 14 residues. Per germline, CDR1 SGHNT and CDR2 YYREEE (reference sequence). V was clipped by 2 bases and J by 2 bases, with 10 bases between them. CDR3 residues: CASSLQGDNTEAFF. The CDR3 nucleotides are TGTGCCAGCAGCTTACAAGGGGACAACACTGAAGCTTTCTTT.

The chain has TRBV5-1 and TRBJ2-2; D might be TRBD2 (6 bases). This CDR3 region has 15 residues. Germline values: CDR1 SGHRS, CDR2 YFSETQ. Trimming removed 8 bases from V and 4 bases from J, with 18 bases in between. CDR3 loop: CASRLPGLSTGELFF. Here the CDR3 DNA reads TGCGCCAGTCGACTACCGGGACTTTCCACCGGGGAGCTGTTTTTT.

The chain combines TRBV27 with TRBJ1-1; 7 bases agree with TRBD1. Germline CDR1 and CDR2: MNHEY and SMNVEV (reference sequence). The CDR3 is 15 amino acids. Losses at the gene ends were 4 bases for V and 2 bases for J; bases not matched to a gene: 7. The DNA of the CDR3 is TGTGCCAGCAGTTACTTTTCAGGGGGAAACACTGAAGCTTTCTTT. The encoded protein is CASSYFSGGNTEAFF.

The CDR3 coding sequence is TGCAGCGTACAAAAGCCGGGACGGGGAAACACTGAAGCTTTCTTT. Encoded protein: CSVQKPGRGNTEAFF. The chain uses TRBV29-1 and TRBJ1-1; D perhaps matches TRBD1 (5 bases). The CDR3 extends over 15 amino acids. V shed 6 bases and J shed 2 bases, with 19 bases lying between them. From germline, CDR1 is SQVTM and CDR2 ANQGSEA.

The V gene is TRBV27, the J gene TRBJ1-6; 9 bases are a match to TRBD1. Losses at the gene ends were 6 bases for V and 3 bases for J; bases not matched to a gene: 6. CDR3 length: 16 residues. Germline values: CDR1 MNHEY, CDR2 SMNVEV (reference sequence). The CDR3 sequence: CASRIRGQGYNSPLHF. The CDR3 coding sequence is TGTGCCAGCAGAATAAGGGGACAGGGCTATAATTCACCCCTCCACTTT.

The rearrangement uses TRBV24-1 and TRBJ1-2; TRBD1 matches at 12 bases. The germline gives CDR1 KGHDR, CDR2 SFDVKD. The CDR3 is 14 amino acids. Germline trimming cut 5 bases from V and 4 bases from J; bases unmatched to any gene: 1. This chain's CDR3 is CATSAGQGAYGYTF. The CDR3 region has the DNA TGTGCCACCAGTGCGGGACAGGGGGCCTATGGCTACACCTTC.

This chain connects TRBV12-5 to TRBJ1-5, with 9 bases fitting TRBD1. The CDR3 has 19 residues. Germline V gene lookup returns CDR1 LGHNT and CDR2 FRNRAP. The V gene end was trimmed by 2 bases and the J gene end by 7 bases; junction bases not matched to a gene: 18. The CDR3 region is CASGLLILPGQGWRQPQHF. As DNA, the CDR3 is TGTGCTAGTGGTTTGCTCATCTTACCGGGACAGGGATGGAGGCAGCCCCAGCATTTT.

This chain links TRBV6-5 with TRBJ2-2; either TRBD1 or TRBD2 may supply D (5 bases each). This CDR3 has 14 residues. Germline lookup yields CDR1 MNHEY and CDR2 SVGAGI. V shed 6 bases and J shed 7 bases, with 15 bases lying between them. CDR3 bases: TGTGCCAGCAGATCCCGCCGGGGCATCGGGGAGCTGTTTTTT. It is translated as CASRSRRGIGELFF.

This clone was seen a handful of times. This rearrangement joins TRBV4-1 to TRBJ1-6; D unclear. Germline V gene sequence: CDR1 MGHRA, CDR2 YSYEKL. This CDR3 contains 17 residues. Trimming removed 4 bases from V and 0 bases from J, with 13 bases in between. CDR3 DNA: TGCGCCAGCAGCCCTCAGGAGACGAGCTCCTATAATTCACCCCTCCACTTT. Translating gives CASSPQETSSYNSPLHF.

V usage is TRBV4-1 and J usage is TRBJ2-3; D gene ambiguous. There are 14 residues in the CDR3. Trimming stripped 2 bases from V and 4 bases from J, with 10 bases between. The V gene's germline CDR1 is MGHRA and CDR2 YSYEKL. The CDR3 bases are TGCGCCAGCAGCCAAAATCCTGGATCAGATACGCAGTATTTT. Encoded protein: CASSQNPGSDTQYF.

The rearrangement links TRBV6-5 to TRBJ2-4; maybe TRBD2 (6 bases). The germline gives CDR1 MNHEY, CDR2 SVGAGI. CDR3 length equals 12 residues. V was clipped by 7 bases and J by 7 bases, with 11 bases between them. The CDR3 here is CASTGGGNIQYF. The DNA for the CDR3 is TGTGCCAGCACAGGTGGGGGGAACATTCAGTACTTC.

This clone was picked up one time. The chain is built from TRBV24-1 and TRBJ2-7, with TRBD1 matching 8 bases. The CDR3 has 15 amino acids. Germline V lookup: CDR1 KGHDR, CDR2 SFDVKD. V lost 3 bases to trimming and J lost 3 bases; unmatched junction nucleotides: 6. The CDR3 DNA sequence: TGTGCCACCAGTGATCCGCGGACAGGGATCTACGAGCAGTACTTC. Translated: CATSDPRTGIYEQYF.

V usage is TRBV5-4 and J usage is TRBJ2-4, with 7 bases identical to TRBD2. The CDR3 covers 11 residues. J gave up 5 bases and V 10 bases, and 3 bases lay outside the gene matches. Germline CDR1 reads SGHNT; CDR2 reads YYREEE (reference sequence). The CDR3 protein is CAYRGENIQYF. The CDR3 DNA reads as TGTGCCTATCGGGGGGAAAACATTCAGTACTTC.

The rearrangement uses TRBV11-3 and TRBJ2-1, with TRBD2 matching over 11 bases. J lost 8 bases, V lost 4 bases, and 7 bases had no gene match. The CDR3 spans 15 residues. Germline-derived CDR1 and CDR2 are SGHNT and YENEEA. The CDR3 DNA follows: TGTGCCAGCAGCTATAGCGGGGGGGCCTTATATGAGCAGTTCTTC. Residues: CASSYSGGALYEQFF.